This T cell receptor (beta chain) is from a study of CD8+CD57+ T cells in acquired aplastic anemia. Study in general: Sorted CD4+ and CD8+ cells gave an average of about 3.4 ug of DNA.

TCR beta VDJ combinations and CDR3 sequences were profiled from genomic DNA. MiXCR, run by TCRdb on the reads, gives a single entry per CDR3 protein. The table includes roughly 170,000 distinct CDR3 sequences, around 50% detected once. Flow cytometry had shown expanded CD8+CD57+ cells in the patients chosen for sequencing. As a group, the patients uniformly had severe acquired aplastic anemia. Patient blood was sampled before any therapy had been received. Overall study results and limits: Patients and healthy controls showed no significant CD8+ Simpson's diversity difference.

Note on this clonotype: Its target is not known.

V was pared by 4 bases and J by 6 bases, with 10 bases between. Germline values: CDR1 SEHNR, CDR2 FQNEAQ (reference sequence). The CDR3 totals 13 residues. This receptor was identified in a human donor with aplastic anemia. This chain connects TRBV7-9 to TRBJ2-1; a possible D gene is TRBD1 (6 bases). The sample was sorted CD4+, CD8+, or CD8+CD57+ T cells (not recorded which) from PBMCs. CDR3 nucleotides: TGTGCCAGCAGCTCCTCCAGGGGCAATGAGCAGTTCTTC. Translation: CASSSSRGNEQFF.